This entry lists 10 T cell receptor beta chains sequenced from one sample in a study of shared clonotypes between healthy human individuals. Sequencing was performed with immunoSEQ multiplex PCR; in TCRdb, only in-frame clones are kept and a portion is missing. The sample has some 2,100,000 clones, roughly 95% seen once; the top ten hold 0.1% to 0.15%. The sample comprised naive CD4+ T cells sorted from blood. Subset indicated: CD45RA+ positively selected. The receptors shown here come from a man between 18 and 29 years old in good health.

DNA for the CDR3: TGTGCCATCGGGGGGACGGAAAAAGAGACCCAGTACTTC. Amino acid sequence: CAIGGTEKETQYF. The chain links TRBV10-3 to TRBJ2-5, with a possible D match to TRBD2 (6 bases). Germline V gene data show CDR1 as ENHRY and CDR2 as SYGVKD. Trimming shortened V by 8 bases and J by 3 bases, and 13 bases separated the two germline ends. This CDR3 is built from 13 residues.

About this clone itself: Other DNA sequences in the same sample also yield this CDR3. This rearrangement joins TRBV5-1 to TRBJ2-1; possible D gene TRBD2, 6 bases. The V gene lost 0 bases and the J gene lost 2 bases, with 12 bases spanning the gap. Germline loops: CDR1 SGHRS, CDR2 YFSETQ. The CDR3 loop spans 16 amino acids. The CDR3 sequence is CASSLVGGSAYNEQFF. The CDR3 DNA sequence: TGCGCCAGCAGCTTGGTTGGGGGGTCGGCCTACAATGAGCAGTTCTTC.

The chain employs TRBV5-6 and TRBJ2-1, with 12 bases identical to TRBD2. Germline V gene lookup returns CDR1 SGHDT and CDR2 YYEEEE. CDR3 length: 14 amino acids. With V trimmed by 2 bases and J by 7 bases, 1 base remained unmatched. CDR3 nucleotide sequence: TGTGCCAGCAGCTTCGGACTAGCGGGGAATGAGCAGTTCTTC. Translating gives CASSFGLAGNEQFF.

A note on this clone: The sample carries other DNA sequences with the same CDR3. This sequence joins TRBV4-1 and TRBJ1-5; 7 positions agree with TRBD1. The CDR3 has 14 residues. Per germline, CDR1 MGHRA and CDR2 YSYEKL. J was trimmed by 4 bases and V by 0 bases; bases with no gene match: 0. CDR3 coding DNA: TGCGCCAGCAGCCAAGAACAGGGGAATCAGCCCCAGCATTTT. Its protein product is CASSQEQGNQPQHF.

This clone was detected only a few times. The chain has TRBV6-6 and TRBJ1-2; D unresolved. The germline V gene has CDR1 MNHNY and CDR2 SVGAGI (reference sequence). CDR3 length equals 16 residues. Trimming shortened V by 1 base and J by 0 bases, and 12 bases separated the two germline ends. This CDR3 is CASSYYLSPANYGYTF. Here the CDR3 DNA reads TGTGCCAGCAGTTACTATCTGTCACCCGCTAACTATGGCTACACCTTC.

This clone came up once. The genes are TRBV30 and TRBJ1-4; D uncertain. This CDR3 has 16 amino acids. CDR1 and CDR2 (germline): GTSNPN, SVGIG (reference sequence). V lost 3 bases to trimming and J lost 6 bases, with 20 bases between them. The CDR3 DNA is TGTGCCTGGAGCCCTAATGGCCGGGGAGTGCATGAAAAACTGTTTTTT. This sequence encodes CAWSPNGRGVHEKLFF.

The chain recombines TRBV6-1 with TRBJ1-5; TRBD1 matches at 11 bases. Trimming removed 4 bases from V and 2 bases from J; junction bases left unmatched: 4. CDR3 length: 16 amino acids. Germline CDR1 is MNHNS and CDR2 is SASEGT. The CDR3 here is CASSGGTGGRNQPQHF. The CDR3 nucleotides read TGTGCCAGCAGTGGGGGGACAGGGGGTCGCAATCAGCCCCAGCATTTT.

The gene calls are TRBV28 and TRBJ2-7, with 7 nucleotides matching TRBD1. The CDR3 spans 13 residues. The V gene's germline CDR1 is MDHEN and CDR2 SYDVKM. With V trimmed by 6 bases and J by 6 bases, 8 bases remained unmatched. The CDR3 bases are TGTGCCAGCAGGACGACAGGGCCCCCCGAGCAGTACTTC. Amino acids: CASRTTGPPEQYF.

The rearrangement joins TRBV7-9 to TRBJ2-3; D gene ambiguous. Germline CDR1 reads SEHNR; CDR2 reads FQNEAQ (reference sequence). This CDR3 comprises 14 residues. V was shortened by 1 base and J by 2 bases, with 7 bases between the two germline ends. CDR3 amino acids: CASSLGPATDTQYF. CDR3 sequence (DNA): TGTGCCAGCAGCTTAGGTCCAGCCACAGATACGCAGTATTTT.

V is TRBV25-1 and J is TRBJ1-3; D not certain. The V gene's germline CDR1 is MGHDK and CDR2 SYGVNS. This CDR3 has 15 amino acids. The V and J ends lost 5 bases and 0 bases respectively, with 11 bases between them. CDR3 coding DNA: TGTGCCAGCAGTTTGCCGGGAAACTCTGGAAACACCATATATTTT. This codes for CASSLPGNSGNTIYF.